Following are 7 T cell receptor beta chains from one sample sequenced in a study of T cell responses to AZD1222 COVID-19 vaccine. Here immunoSEQ multiplex PCR was the method, and the copy in TCRdb shows in-frame clones only, minus some. The table has around 100,000 clones, 75% to 90% seen once. The starting material was peripheral blood, obtained on day 0 of AZD1222 vaccination. The receptor source for this set is an adult in good health.

The table lists this clone with a count of one. The chain joins TRBV7-3 to TRBJ1-1; D uncertain. The V end lost 5 bases, the J end lost 6 bases, and 13 bases lay between the germline ends. CDR1 SGHTA and CDR2 FQGTGA come from the germline V gene. CDR3 length: 13 residues. The CDR3 loop reads CASSPSNEAEAFF. CDR3 sequence (DNA): TGTGCCAGCAGCCCCTCAAACGAGGCTGAAGCTTTCTTT.

The V call is TRBV28, the J call TRBJ1-5; D is uncertain. The CDR3 extends over 15 amino acids. The germline CDR1 and CDR2 sequences are MDHEN and SYDVKM. V lost 7 bases and J 5 bases, leaving 18 bases between the germline ends. Here the CDR3 DNA reads TGTGCCAGCAATCGGCTAGCTGGGCAGCATCAGCCCCAGCATTTT. Translation: CASNRLAGQHQPQHF.

V and J are TRBV6-5 and TRBJ1-1, with a tentative D call TRBD1 (5 bases). Germline-derived CDR1 and CDR2 are MNHEY and SVGAGI. There are 13 residues in the CDR3. V was trimmed by 6 bases and J by 2 bases, leaving 10 bases between them. For the CDR3, the DNA is TGTGCCAGCAGCCGACAGATAAACACTGAAGCTTTCTTT. Its protein product is CASSRQINTEAFF.

The V gene is TRBV7-2, the J gene TRBJ2-1, with D tentatively TRBD2 (6 bases). Germline CDR1 reads SGHTA; CDR2 reads FQGNSA. This CDR3 contains 15 residues. Trimming removed 2 bases from V and 2 bases from J, with 10 bases in between. CDR3 residues: CASSLTSQTYNEQFF. The CDR3 nucleotides read TGTGCCAGCAGCTTAACTAGCCAGACCTACAATGAGCAGTTCTTC.

The chain joins TRBV15 to TRBJ1-1; no reliable D call. V was pared by 1 base and J by 3 bases, with 9 bases between. Germline lookup yields CDR1 LNHNV and CDR2 YYDKDF (reference sequence). This CDR3 is 14 amino acids long. CDR3 loop: CATSRGVLDTEAFF. The DNA of the CDR3 is TGTGCCACCAGCAGAGGGGTGTTGGACACTGAAGCTTTCTTT.

This clone was seen repeatedly, ten times or more. V is TRBV19 and J is TRBJ2-1; the D gene is possibly TRBD1 (6 bases). The CDR3 covers 14 residues. The germline V and J ends were trimmed by 7 bases and 5 bases, with 15 bases remaining between them. Germline V gene sequence: CDR1 LNHDA, CDR2 SQIVND (reference sequence). The CDR3 region has the DNA TGTGCCAGTACGACAGGTTTTCCTAACAATGAGCAGTTCTTC. Protein: CASTTGFPNNEQFF.

The count of this clone is one. The chain joins TRBV9 to TRBJ2-5; D call uncertain. V dropped 2 bases and J dropped 5 bases, with 16 bases sitting between them. Germline V gene sequence: CDR1 SGDLS, CDR2 YYNGEE. The CDR3 consists of 15 residues. The CDR3 DNA reads as TGTGCCAGCAGCGTGGGTCCGGCAAAAGATGAGACCCAGTACTTC. Residues: CASSVGPAKDETQYF.